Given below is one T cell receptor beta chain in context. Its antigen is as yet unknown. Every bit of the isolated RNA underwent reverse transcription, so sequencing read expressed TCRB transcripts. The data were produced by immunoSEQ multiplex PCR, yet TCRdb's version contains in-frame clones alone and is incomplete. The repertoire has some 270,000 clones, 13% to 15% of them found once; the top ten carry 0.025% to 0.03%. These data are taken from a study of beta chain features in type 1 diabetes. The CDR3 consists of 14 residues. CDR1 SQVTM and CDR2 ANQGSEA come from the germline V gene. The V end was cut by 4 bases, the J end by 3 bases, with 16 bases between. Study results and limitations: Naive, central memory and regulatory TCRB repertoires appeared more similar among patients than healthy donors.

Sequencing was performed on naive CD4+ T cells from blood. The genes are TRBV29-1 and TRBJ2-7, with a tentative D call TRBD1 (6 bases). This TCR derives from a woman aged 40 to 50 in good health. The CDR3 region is CSVGVRGQNYEQYF. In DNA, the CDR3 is TGCAGCGTTGGAGTACGTGGACAGAACTACGAGCAGTACTTC.